This T cell receptor (beta chain) emerged from a study of cytomegalovirus exposure and HLA in healthy donors. V gave up 4 bases and J gave up 5 bases; unmatched junction bases: 5. CDR1 is GTSNPN and CDR2 is SVGIG in the germline V gene (reference sequence). This CDR3 comprises 14 residues. From the approximately 120-subject validation cohort, which was separate from the approximately 700-subject first cohort, the donors were drawn. Notes on the study in general: Researchers counted roughly 150 TCR beta chains as cytomegalovirus-associated. Specificity of three CMV-associated chains for CMV antigens was verified in vitro. For cytomegalovirus status, the classifier reportedly gave diagnoses with high specificity and sensitivity.

Sequencing was performed with immunoSEQ multiplex PCR; in TCRdb, only in-frame clones are kept and a portion is missing. Counted here are over 75,000 clones, approximately 91% occurring once; the ten biggest clones make up 2.1%. Regarding this clone: Its antigen is unknown.

The chain has TRBV30 and TRBJ2-1; 10 bases line up with TRBD2. The specimen sequenced was PBMCs. The receptor was isolated from a man younger than 45 in good health and CMV-seronegative. CDR3 loop: CAWTGTSAHNEQFF. CDR3 in DNA: TGTGCCTGGACCGGGACTAGCGCCCACAATGAGCAGTTCTTC. Variable domain in full (rest from reference TRBV30 and TRBJ2-1): SQTIHQWPATLVQPVGSPLSLECTVEGTSNPNLYWYRQAAGRGLQLLFYSVGIGQISSEVPQNLSASRPQDRQFILSSKKLLLSDSGFYLCAWTGTSAHNEQFFGPGTRLTVL.